The following is a T cell receptor (beta chain) sequence with its context. Per the original data handling: Cell counts per sample came from amplifying reference gene primers. Libraries were prepared by immunoSEQ multiplex PCR; TCRdb keeps only in-frame clonotypes and omits some of them. From that table come the V and J calls and clone size; the DNA was used to work out D and trimming. This sample has about 55,000 clones, with about four fifths found just once. The data were taken from a study of blood T cell repertoires in COVID-19. The overall study: Samples of COVID-19 (acute and convalescent) were obtained from the United States, Italy and Spain. PBMCs, B-cell-depleted T cells, or T cells were the source of the cDNA or gDNA that made up the material.

CDR1 SQVTM and CDR2 ANQGSEA come from the germline V gene. Trimming took 4 bases from V and 0 from J, leaving 6 bases between them. This CDR3 is built from 12 residues. The receptor's source is a human donor in a cohort sampled during active or convalescent COVID-19. The chain has TRBV29-1 and TRBJ1-1; D not resolved. The sequencing sample was made of peripheral blood. This CDR3 reads CSVVGVNTEAFF. The CDR3 region has the DNA TGCAGCGTTGTCGGTGTGAACACTGAAGCTTTCTTT.